This T cell receptor beta chain was recovered during a study of blood T cell repertoires in COVID-19 (TCRdb year 2020). Describing the broader study: Collaborator samples came from the United States, Italy and Spain and covered acute and convalescent phases of COVID-19. The prospective study material was composed of cDNA or gDNA derived from T cells, B-cell-depleted T cells, or PBMCs. Deeply sampled blood TCRbeta repertoires from subjects exposed to, actively infected with, or recovered from COVID-19 were included in the dataset. The repertoires were released in a freely available public database meant as a resource for research on the immune response to SARS-CoV-2. Samples came from the ongoing ImmuneRACE study (first 160 participants) plus 1,254 subjects from 6 global collaborators. Nearly every sample came with metadata listing a de-identified subject ID, COVID-19 status, age in years and sex. Where available, HLA class I and class II types were obtained from metadata supplied by the sample provider rather than from assay-based typing. The research as a whole found: How much clinical and demographic metadata was included differed by source and by participant, and the metadata was provided uncurated.

In Seattle, one collaborating source enrolled patients while the infection was active and tracked those patients longitudinally over the course of disease. Each collaborating institution followed its own protocols to collect whole blood in K2EDTA tubes. Collaborator samples were shipped for TCRbeta analysis as frozen whole blood, isolated PBMCs, or DNA extracted from either sample type. V is cut by 5 bases and J by 6 bases, and the space between the germline ends is 18 bases. The CDR3, from cysteine to phenylalanine, totals 15 residues. The kept DNA is CDR3 alone, 45 bases in frame from the first base. Based on the germline V gene, the CDR1 and CDR2 sequences are SGHTA and FQGTGA. TCRbeta CDR3 regions were amplified from genomic DNA by means of the immunoSEQ Assay, a bias-controlled multiplex PCR. Processing in the source paper ran as follows. The number of nucleated cells in each sample was estimated from the amplification of reference gene primers within the assay. To quantify the absolute abundance of each unique TCRbeta CDR3 rearrangement, sequence reads were collapsed and filtered. For each sample, productive Simpson clonality was calculated as the square root of Simpson's diversity index across productive rearrangements. The immuneACCESS repertoire file appears here via TCRdb, limited to in-frame rearrangements. These files lack a portion of the clones; in checked studies, under half of the deficit traces to unresolved V genes, and the cause of the others is not known. The V and J calls and clone size are taken from that table; D and trimming were inferred from the DNA. The sample table records roughly 230,000 clones; approximately 85% of these occur just once. Approximately 5.1% of the sample is held by the ten biggest clonotypes.

About this clone: There is no known antigen for this receptor. Per-base quality was not reported, and no clone a single base away is much larger than it.

The sample comprised peripheral blood. The receptor was derived from a man between 45 and 60 years old with COVID-19, enrolled during active disease. The V and J genes are TRBV7-3 and TRBJ2-3; D gene: possibly TRBD1, on 6 matching bases. The CDR3 has the sequence CASSPSADRTDTQYF. The DNA is TGTGCCAGCAGCCCTTCTGCGGACAGAACGGATACGCAGTATTTT.